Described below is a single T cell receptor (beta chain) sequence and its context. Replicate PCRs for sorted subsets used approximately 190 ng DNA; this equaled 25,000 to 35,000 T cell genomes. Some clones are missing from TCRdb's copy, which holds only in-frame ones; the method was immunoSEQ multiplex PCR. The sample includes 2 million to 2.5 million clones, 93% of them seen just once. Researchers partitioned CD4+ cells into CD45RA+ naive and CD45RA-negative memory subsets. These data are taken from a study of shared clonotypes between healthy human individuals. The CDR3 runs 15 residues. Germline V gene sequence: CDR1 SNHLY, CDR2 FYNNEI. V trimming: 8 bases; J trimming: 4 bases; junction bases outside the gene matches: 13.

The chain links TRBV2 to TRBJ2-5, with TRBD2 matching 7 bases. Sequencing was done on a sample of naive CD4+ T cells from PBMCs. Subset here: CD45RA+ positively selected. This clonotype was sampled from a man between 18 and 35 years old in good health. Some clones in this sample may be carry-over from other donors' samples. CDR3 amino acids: CASRQGGRTIETQYF. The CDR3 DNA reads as TGTGCCAGCCGCCAAGGCGGGAGAACGATAGAGACCCAGTACTTC. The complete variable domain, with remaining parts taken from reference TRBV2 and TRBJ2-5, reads EPEVTQTPSHQVTQMGQEVILRCVPISNHLYFYWYRQILGQKVEFLVSFYNNEISEKSEIFDDQFSVERPDGSNFTLKIRSTKLEDSAMYFCASRQGGRTIETQYFGPGTRLLVL.